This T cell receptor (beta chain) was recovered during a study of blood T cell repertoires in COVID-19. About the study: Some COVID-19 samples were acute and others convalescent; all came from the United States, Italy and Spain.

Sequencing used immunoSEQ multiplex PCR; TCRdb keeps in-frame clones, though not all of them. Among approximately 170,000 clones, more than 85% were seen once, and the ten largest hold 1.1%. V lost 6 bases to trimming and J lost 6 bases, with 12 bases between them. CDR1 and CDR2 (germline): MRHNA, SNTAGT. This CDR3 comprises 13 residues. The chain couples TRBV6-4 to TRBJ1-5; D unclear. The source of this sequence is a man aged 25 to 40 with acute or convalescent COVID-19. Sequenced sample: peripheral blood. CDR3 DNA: TGTGCCAGCAGCCTCTTTCGAGGTCAGCCCCAGCATTTT. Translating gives CASSLFRGQPQHF.